These 5 T cell receptor beta chains were sequenced from one sample in a study of blood T cells in healthy people across ages. Through a sample-barcoded 5' primer and a J-beta primer mix, a second PCR was run for about 7 to 12 cycles. Each CDR3 protein is one row after TCRdb ran MiXCR on the 5' RACE reads. The repertoire includes approximately 780,000 distinct CDR3 sequences, roughly 26% of them detected once, and approximately 2.9% sits in the top ten. The sample also formed part of further work on T cells of mothers and their children.

The sequenced sample consisted of blood. These receptors all stem from a boy aged 10-17 years in good health.

The rearrangement links TRBV7-3 to TRBJ2-1; the D is unclear. V shed 2 bases and J shed 5 bases, with 10 bases lying between them. The CDR3 is 14 residues long. Germline V lookup: CDR1 SGHTA, CDR2 FQGTGA. The CDR3 bases are TGTGCCAGCAGCTTACAAGGGTCCCACAATGAGCAGTTCTTC. Protein sequence: CASSLQGSHNEQFF.

The rearrangement links TRBV6-5 to TRBJ2-7, with D possibly being TRBD1 (5 bases). Trimming took 5 bases from V and 4 from J, leaving 12 bases between them. This CDR3 has 13 amino acids. Germline V gives CDR1 MNHEY, CDR2 SVGAGI. CDR3 DNA sequence: TGTGCCAGCAGTGACAGAATGGGTTACGAGCAGTACTTC. It specifies CASSDRMGYEQYF.

The J gene is TRBJ2-7, the V gene TRBV5-1; D unresolved. Trimming removed 2 bases at V and 2 bases at J, with 11 bases between. Germline assignment: CDR1 SGHRS and CDR2 YFSETQ. The CDR3 is 14 residues long. In nucleotides, the CDR3 is TGCGCCAGCAGCTTAATGAAGGTCGCCTACGAGCAGTACTTC. It encodes CASSLMKVAYEQYF. Complete variable domain (other parts from reference TRBV5-1 and TRBJ2-7): KAGVTQTPRYLIKTRGQQVTLSCSPISGHRSVSWYQQTPGQGLQFLFEYFSETQRNKGNFPGRFSGRQFSNSRSEMNVSTLELGDSALYLCASSLMKVAYEQYFGPGTRLTVT.

The chain joins TRBV6-1 to TRBJ2-5; D may be TRBD1 (5 bases). Germline V gives CDR1 MNHNS, CDR2 SASEGT. The CDR3 spans 13 residues. V lost 8 bases and J 5 bases, leaving 15 bases between the germline ends. CDR3 nucleotides: TGTGCCAGCTTGACCCCGGCAGGGGAGACCCAGTACTTC. It translates to CASLTPAGETQYF.

This rearrangement joins TRBV7-3 to TRBJ1-6; D ambiguous. The CDR3 spans 14 residues. Germline V lookup: CDR1 SGHTA, CDR2 FQGTGA. The V end lost 5 bases, the J end lost 11 bases, and 16 bases lay between the germline ends. The CDR3 here is CASSIGPVFTPLHF. The CDR3 coding sequence is TGTGCCAGCAGCATCGGACCGGTTTTTACACCCCTCCACTTT.